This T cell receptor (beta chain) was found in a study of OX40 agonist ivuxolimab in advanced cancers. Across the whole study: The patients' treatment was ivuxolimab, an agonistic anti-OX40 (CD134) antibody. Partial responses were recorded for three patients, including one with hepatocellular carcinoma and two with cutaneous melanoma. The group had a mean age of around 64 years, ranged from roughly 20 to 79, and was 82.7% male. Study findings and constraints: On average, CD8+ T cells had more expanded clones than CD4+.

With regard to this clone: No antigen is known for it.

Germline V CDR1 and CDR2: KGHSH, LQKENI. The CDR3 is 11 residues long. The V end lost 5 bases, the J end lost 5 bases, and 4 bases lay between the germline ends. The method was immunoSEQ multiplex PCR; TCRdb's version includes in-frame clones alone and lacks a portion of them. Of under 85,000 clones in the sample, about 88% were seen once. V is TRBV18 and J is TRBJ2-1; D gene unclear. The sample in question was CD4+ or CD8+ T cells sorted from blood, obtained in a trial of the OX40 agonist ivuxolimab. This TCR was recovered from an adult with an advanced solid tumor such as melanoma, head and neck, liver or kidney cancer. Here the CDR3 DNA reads TGTGCCAGCTCAGTTGACAATGAGCAGTTCTTC. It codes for CASSVDNEQFF.